This record looks at one T cell receptor beta chain sequence and its context. Its antigen is as yet unknown. These data come from a study of tissue T cells after allogeneic stem cell transplantation. CDR3 length equals 16 residues. With V trimmed by 0 bases and J by 2 bases, 6 bases remained unmatched. Per germline, CDR1 MGHDK and CDR2 SYGVNS. TCRbeta CDR3 was sequenced at survey depth with template counts. Profiled with immunoSEQ multiplex PCR; TCRdb holds only in-frame clones, not every one. Among 3,500 to 4,500 clones listed, about three quarters were seen once. General study points: In patients and mice, blood and spleen missed much of tissue repertoire. Motif-based clustering found tissue-specific repertoire signatures shared across patients, though few clones were shared.

This TCR was sampled from a woman aged 18-49 years with breast cancer. The sequencing used left colon tissue, collected at autopsy. The chain employs TRBV25-1 and TRBJ1-1; 7 nucleotides match TRBD1. CDR3 in DNA: TGTGCCAGCAGTGAATACCCGGGACAGCGAAACACTGAAGCTTTCTTT. It encodes CASSEYPGQRNTEAFF. The full variable domain, completed using reference TRBV25-1 and TRBJ1-1, is EADIYQTPRYLVIGTGKKITLECSQTMGHDKMYWYQQDPGMELHLIHYSYGVNSTEKGDLSSESTVSRIRTEHFPLTLESARPSHTSQYLCASSEYPGQRNTEAFFGQGTRLTVV.